This T cell receptor (beta chain) was identified during a study of T cells in localized non-small cell lung cancer. Assay used: immunoSEQ multiplex PCR; TCRdb lists only in-frame clones, some missing. The sample has some 24,000 clones, 75% to 90% seen once; the top ten hold 5.8%. This clone has only one observation. Sequenced here: peripheral blood, sampled before any cancer treatment. The origin of this receptor is a male donor aged 60 or over with stage II squamous cell lung carcinoma.

This chain's CDR3 is CASSSRTSGSYEQYF. The CDR3 DNA follows: TGTGCCAGCAGCTCGAGGACTAGCGGGTCGTACGAGCAGTACTTC. The chain carries TRBV7-2 and TRBJ2-7; TRBD2 matches at 11 bases. Trimming removed 4 bases from V and 4 bases from J; junction bases left unmatched: 6. Germline values: CDR1 SGHTA, CDR2 FQGNSA. CDR3 length: 15 amino acids.